This TCR beta chain is from a study of T cells after posttransplantation cyclophosphamide. Concerning this clone: Antigen specificity is unknown.

Methotrexate plus calcineurin inhibitor accompanied controls' myeloablative marrow transplants; sampling was 1 year later. The method was immunoSEQ multiplex PCR; TCRdb's version includes in-frame clones alone and lacks a portion of them. The sample shows 9,500 to 10,000 clones, approximately 90% of them seen only once. Study results and caveats: After PTCy, TRB diversity resembled that of CNI/methotrexate controls. TRB overlap between skin or GI tissue T cells and blood was limited. Donor-recipient repertoire similarity was low at 1-2 months, rising over year one.

This CDR3 contains 17 residues. V was shortened by 2 bases and J by 7 bases, with 21 bases between the two germline ends. Germline assignment: CDR1 MDHEN and CDR2 SYDVKM. The rearrangement uses TRBV28 and TRBJ1-5; TRBD1 is a possible D gene (5 bases). The specimen comprised PBMCs, sampled after an allogeneic stem cell transplant with a calcineurin inhibitor and methotrexate. The receptor comes from a male patient between 25 and 40 years old who received an allogeneic stem cell transplant from an unrelated donor, was CMV-positive, and had no GVHD. Some T cells may possibly be graft donor cells. In nucleotides, the CDR3 is TGTGCCAGCAGTTTAGAAGACTTTGGCCAAAGGGGCCAGCCCCAGCATTTT. As protein: CASSLEDFGQRGQPQHF. The complete variable domain, with remaining parts taken from reference TRBV28 and TRBJ1-5, reads DVKVTQSSRYLVKRTGEKVFLECVQDMDHENMFWYRQDPGLGLRLIYFSYDVKMKEKGDIPEGYSVSREKKERFSLILESASTNQTSMYLCASSLEDFGQRGQPQHFGDGTRLSIL.